This T cell receptor (beta chain) originates from a study of T cell repertoires in cytomegalovirus infection. Overall study context: Public TCR beta signatures indicated both CMV infection and matching HLA type.

This clonotype was detected only a few times. Its specificity is not known. Germline V gives CDR1 SNHLY, CDR2 FYNNEI. The V end lost 6 bases, the J end lost 6 bases, and 18 bases lay between the germline ends. The CDR3 has 15 residues. Via MiXCR, TCRdb re-called the reads, giving one row per CDR3 protein. The sample gives about 250,000 distinct CDR3 sequences, 17% of which show up once; around half is in the top ten. Findings and caveats of the study: CMV-specific TCR beta clonotypes restricted by HLA-C were the ones dominating the ex vivo response. Cumulative frequency of public TCR beta families picked out carriers of CMV plus the relevant HLA.

The rearrangement links TRBV2 to TRBJ1-5; a possible D gene is TRBD1 (6 bases). Sequencing was done on a sample of CD8+ T cells from PBMCs. The sequence derives from a human donor in good health (CMV status not recorded). Some clones in this sample may be carry-over from other donors' samples. CDR3 region: CASRQGSGIGQPQHF. For the CDR3, the DNA is TGTGCCAGCAGACAGGGAAGTGGGATAGGTCAGCCCCAGCATTTT.